The 30 T cell receptor beta chains below all came from one sample that was sequenced in a study of shared clonotypes between healthy human individuals. Terminally differentiated effector memory CD45RA+ cells were left out of the naive CD8 fraction, which was CD45RO-negative and positively selected for CCR7. Sequenced by immunoSEQ multiplex PCR; TCRdb stores in-frame clones only, minus some. Of 550,000 to 750,000 clones detected, 92% appear once; the ten largest clones hold approximately 24%. Sequencing was performed on naive CD8+ T cells sorted from blood. Receptor source: a man aged 30 to 45 in good health.

This chain uses TRBV5-1 with TRBJ2-5, with 13 bases that match TRBD2. This CDR3 contains 16 residues. The V gene end was trimmed by 3 bases and the J gene end by 2 bases; junction bases not matched to a gene: 4. Germline CDR1 SGHRS, CDR2 YFSETQ. This chain's CDR3 is CASSYGTSGVQETQYF. Here the CDR3 DNA reads TGCGCCAGCAGCTACGGGACTAGCGGGGTTCAAGAGACCCAGTACTTC.

The genes are TRBV11-2 and TRBJ1-2; D not certain. The V end lost 0 bases, the J end lost 5 bases, and 13 bases lay between the germline ends. This CDR3 comprises 15 residues. Looked up from germline, CDR1 is SGHAT and CDR2 is FQNNGV. The CDR3 region is CASSLDASPEYGYTF. Here the CDR3 DNA reads TGTGCCAGCAGCTTAGACGCAAGTCCCGAGTATGGCTACACCTTC.

This sequence joins TRBV1 and TRBJ2-1; no check of the table's D call, TRBD2, against the DNA was made. TRBV1 is marked as a pseudogene. The CDR3 is 14 residues long. The CDR3 region is CTSSQDTGGCEQFF. DNA of the CDR3: TGCACCAGCAGCCAAGATACGGGGGGCTGTGAGCAGTTCTTC.

The chain joins TRBV29-1 to TRBJ2-5; the match to TRBD2 covers 11 bases. The CDR3 loop spans 15 amino acids. Germline lookup yields CDR1 SQVTM and CDR2 ANQGSEA. Germline trimming cut 7 bases from V and 5 bases from J; bases unmatched to any gene: 12. CDR3 sequence: CSGVLILAGVETQYF. The CDR3 DNA is TGCAGCGGCGTATTGATACTAGCGGGAGTTGAGACCCAGTACTTC.

The chain is built from TRBV6-5 and TRBJ2-5, with a possible D match to TRBD2 (5 bases). The CDR3 sequence is 15 residues long. Germline lookup yields CDR1 MNHEY and CDR2 SVGAGI. V dropped 7 bases and J dropped 2 bases, with 17 bases sitting between them. The chain's CDR3 is CASNDINGLQETQYF. CDR3 nucleotides: TGTGCCAGCAACGACATCAATGGACTGCAAGAGACCCAGTACTTC.

As for this clone: Within the sample, other DNA sequences also encode this same CDR3. The rearrangement joins TRBV9 to TRBJ2-2, with 10 bases identical to TRBD2. Trimming cost V 0 bases and J 4 bases; bases outside gene matches: 0. The CDR3 runs to 15 residues. Germline V gene sequence: CDR1 SGDLS, CDR2 YYNGEE. The CDR3 bases are TGTGCCAGCAGCGTAGGGACTAGCGGCACCGGGGAGCTGTTTTTT. It translates to CASSVGTSGTGELFF.

This clone appeared once. The chain couples TRBV30 to TRBJ2-5, with D perhaps matching TRBD1 (6 bases). Judging by the DNA end, TRBJ2-7 fits better; the J call may be wrong. From germline, CDR1 is GTSNPN and CDR2 SVGIG (reference sequence). This CDR3 is 12 amino acids long. The chain's CDR3 is CAWSEQGDEQYF. CDR3 sequence (DNA): TGTGCCTGGAGTGAACAGGGTGACGAGCAGTACTTC.

The chain has TRBV7-9 and TRBJ1-5; unclear D gene. Trimming cost V 1 base and J 3 bases, with 7 bases left between them. CDR1 and CDR2 (germline): SEHNR, FQNEAQ (reference sequence). The CDR3 sequence is 14 residues long. The CDR3 region is CASSLEATNQPQHF. The CDR3 DNA reads TGTGCCAGCAGCTTAGAGGCCACCAATCAGCCCCAGCATTTT.

V is TRBV6-5 and J is TRBJ2-1; D is ambiguous. Germline loops: CDR1 MNHEY, CDR2 SVGAGI. V lost 6 bases and J lost 8, with 14 bases in between. The CDR3 totals 13 residues. The CDR3 spells CASSPIKGHEQFF. The CDR3 nucleotides read TGTGCCAGCAGCCCCATAAAGGGCCATGAGCAGTTCTTC.

This chain links TRBV5-6 with TRBJ2-2; 11 bases match TRBD2. CDR1 and CDR2 from the germline V gene are SGHDT and YYEEEE. The V gene end was trimmed by 4 bases and the J gene end by 7 bases; junction bases not matched to a gene: 9. The CDR3 length is 16 residues. The CDR3 protein is CASSNGLAGALGELFF. CDR3 coding DNA: TGTGCCAGCAGCAACGGACTAGCGGGTGCGCTCGGGGAGCTGTTTTTT.

V is TRBV12-5 and J is TRBJ2-7; either TRBD1 or TRBD2 may supply D (5 bases each). The V gene's germline CDR1 is LGHNT and CDR2 FRNRAP. V gave up 9 bases and J gave up 2 bases, with 14 bases separating them. CDR3 size: 13 residues. DNA for the CDR3: TGTGCTAGCTCCCCCGGGACCCCCTACGAGCAGTACTTC. It yields the protein CASSPGTPYEQYF.

The chain links TRBV7-2 to TRBJ2-7, with TRBD2 matching over 8 bases. CDR1 and CDR2 from the germline V gene are SGHTA and FQGNSA. V lost 5 bases and J lost 4; bases outside the gene matches: 13. The CDR3 has 16 residues. The DNA for the CDR3 is TGTGCCAGCAGCACAATCCCCCCGCAGCGGGGGTACGAGCAGTACTTC. Its protein is CASSTIPPQRGYEQYF.

The rearrangement links TRBV14 to TRBJ1-2; 8 positions agree with TRBD1. The junction had 8 bases not matched to a gene; V was cut back by 1 base and J by 7 bases. Germline CDR1 SGHDN, CDR2 FVKESK. This CDR3 spans 15 amino acids. This chain's CDR3 is CASSQARQGRVGYTF. For the CDR3, the DNA is TGTGCCAGCAGCCAAGCCCGACAGGGGAGGGTTGGCTACACCTTC.

The V and J genes are TRBV6-6 and TRBJ2-1, with D perhaps assigned TRBD1 or TRBD2 (5 bases each). CDR3 length: 11 amino acids. Germline V lookup: CDR1 MNHNY, CDR2 SVGAGI (reference sequence). Trimming removed 10 bases from V and 8 bases from J, with 12 bases in between. CDR3 sequence (DNA): TGTGCCATCCTACGGGGCCATGAGCAGTTCTTC. The encoded protein is CAILRGHEQFF.

This chain joins TRBV27 and TRBJ2-3; unclear D gene. Germline-derived CDR1 and CDR2 are MNHEY and SMNVEV (reference sequence). Trimming shortened V by 3 bases and J by 6 bases, and 13 bases separated the two germline ends. The CDR3 spans 14 residues. The CDR3, as DNA: TGTGCCAGCAGTTTTAGTGGCCCTAGGGATACGCAGTATTTT. Protein sequence: CASSFSGPRDTQYF.

The DNA of the CDR3 is TGTGCCAGCAGTTACTCCTCGCGCGATGAGCAGTTCTTC. As protein: CASSYSSRDEQFF. The chain employs TRBV6-5 and TRBJ2-1; D is unresolved. Germline V gene sequence: CDR1 MNHEY, CDR2 SVGAGI. The CDR3 is 13 amino acids. V was pared by 0 bases and J by 8 bases, with 8 bases between.

This sequence joins TRBV27 and TRBJ1-2, with D unresolved. CDR1 is MNHEY, CDR2 SMNVEV, per germline (reference sequence). The V and J ends lost 5 bases and 0 bases respectively, with 10 bases between them. The CDR3 covers 14 residues. CDR3 residues: CASSPAGANYGYTF. CDR3 nucleotide sequence: TGTGCCAGCAGTCCGGCCGGAGCTAACTATGGCTACACCTTC.

Points on this clone: The sample has other DNA sequences that encode this CDR3 too. The chain recombines TRBV29-1 with TRBJ2-1, with D possibly being TRBD2 (6 bases). Trimming took off 4 bases at V and 1 base at J, with 8 bases between the two ends. Germline values: CDR1 SQVTM, CDR2 ANQGSEA. The CDR3 is 13 amino acids. The chain's CDR3 is CSVGDSSYNEQFF. CDR3 nucleotides: TGCAGCGTTGGGGACTCGTCCTACAATGAGCAGTTCTTC.

J is TRBJ2-7 and V is TRBV6-5; D ambiguous. The CDR3 runs 13 residues. Trimming left V 6 bases short and J 2 bases short, with 11 bases between. Germline lookup yields CDR1 MNHEY and CDR2 SVGAGI. The CDR3 coding sequence is TGTGCCAGCAGCCCAGGTTCGGCCTACGAGCAGTACTTC. Its translation is CASSPGSAYEQYF.

V and J are TRBV13 and TRBJ2-3; 11 bases map to TRBD2. CDR3 length: 16 residues. Germline CDR1 PRHDT, CDR2 FYEKMQ (reference sequence). V lost 5 bases to trimming and J lost 5 bases; unmatched junction nucleotides: 9. This CDR3 is CASSPRVAGGVDTQYF. Here the CDR3 DNA reads TGTGCCAGCAGCCCCCGGGTAGCGGGAGGGGTAGATACGCAGTATTTT. The variable domain in full, completed from reference TRBV13 and TRBJ2-3, reads AAGVIQSPRHLIKEKRETATLKCYPIPRHDTVYWYQQGPGQDPQFLISFYEKMQSDKGSIPDRFSAQQFSDYHSELNMSSLELGDSALYFCASSPRVAGGVDTQYFGPGTRLTVL.

For this clone: Other DNA sequences in this sample translate to the same CDR3. The genes are TRBV27 and TRBJ2-7; a weak D match, TRBD1 (5 bases). Between the trimmed V and J ends, which lost 2 bases and 1 base, there was a span of 6 bases. Germline V gene data show CDR1 as MNHEY and CDR2 as SMNVEV (reference sequence). The CDR3 sequence is 13 residues long. The CDR3 DNA is TGTGCCAGCAGTTTAGGACAATCCTACGAGCAGTACTTC. It encodes CASSLGQSYEQYF.

The sample holds one count of this clone. This sequence joins TRBV6-1 and TRBJ2-2, with 7 bases identical to TRBD1. Germline V gene sequence: CDR1 MNHNS, CDR2 SASEGT. Trimming at V came to 10 bases and at J to 5 bases, leaving 13 bases not matched to a gene. The CDR3 contains 15 residues. The CDR3 sequence is CAIGGPLGTTGELFF. The CDR3 DNA follows: TGTGCCATAGGGGGCCCACTTGGAACTACCGGGGAGCTGTTTTTT.

The J gene is TRBJ1-5, the V gene TRBV6-1; no reliable D call. The CDR3 covers 14 residues. Per the germline V gene, CDR1 is MNHNS and CDR2 is SASEGT. Trimming removed 8 bases from V and 1 base from J, with 12 bases in between. The CDR3 bases are TGTGCCAGCCTTTCGAGGCCCAGCAATCAGCCCCAGCATTTT. This encodes CASLSRPSNQPQHF.

The chain is built from TRBV11-2 and TRBJ2-5, with D tentatively TRBD2 (6 bases). Trimming removed 1 base at V and 1 base at J, with 10 bases between. This CDR3 region has 15 residues. Germline V gene data show CDR1 as SGHAT and CDR2 as FQNNGV. The CDR3 sequence: CASSLAPTSQETQYF. The CDR3 DNA is TGTGCCAGCAGCTTAGCCCCGACTAGCCAAGAGACCCAGTACTTC.

V and J are TRBV7-9 and TRBJ1-2; a weak D match, TRBD1 (5 bases). Looked up from germline, CDR1 is SEHNR and CDR2 is FQNEAQ (reference sequence). This CDR3 is 13 amino acids long. The ends were cut back, 6 bases at V and 6 bases at J, with 14 bases in the middle. CDR3 amino acids: CASRAGTVDGYTF. CDR3 bases: TGTGCCAGCAGGGCCGGGACGGTCGATGGCTACACCTTC.

On this clone: A read error may account for a junction end that differs from germline. The chain links TRBV7-9 to TRBJ2-7; no clear D. The CDR3 length is 14 residues. The germline CDR1 and CDR2 sequences are SEHNR and FQNEAQ (reference sequence). In DNA form, the CDR3 reads TGTGCCAGCAGCTTAGTTGAGACACCTTACGGGCAGTACTTC. The encoded protein is CASSLVETPYGQYF. The full variable domain, with the rest looked up from reference TRBV7-9 and TRBJ2-7, is DTGVSQNPRHKITKRGQNVTFRCDPISEHNRLYWYRQTLGQGPEFLTYFQNEAQLEKSRLLSDRFSAERPKGSFSTLEIQRTEQGDSAMYLCASSLVETPYGQYFGPGTRLTVT.

This clone was detected only a few times. This chain links TRBV14 with TRBJ2-7; possible D gene TRBD2, 5 bases. Per germline, CDR1 SGHDN and CDR2 FVKESK. Trimming removed 6 bases at V and 1 base at J, with 7 bases between. The CDR3 runs to 12 residues. DNA of the CDR3: TGTGCCAGCAGGAGCGGTTCCTACGAGCAGTACTTC. Amino acids: CASRSGSYEQYF. Full variable domain (remainder filled in from reference TRBV14 and TRBJ2-7): EAGVTQFPSHSVIEKGQTVTLRCDPISGHDNLYWYRRVMGKEIKFLLHFVKESKQDESGMPNNRFLAERTGGTYSTLKVQPAELEDSGVYFCASRSGSYEQYFGPGTRLTVT.

Only a few counts were recorded for this clone. The J gene is TRBJ2-7, the V gene TRBV28, with 10 bases matching TRBD2. Germline V gene sequence: CDR1 MDHEN, CDR2 SYDVKM. V lost 4 bases and J lost 5; bases outside the gene matches: 8. CDR3 length: 15 residues. The CDR3 DNA sequence: TGTGCCAGCAGTTCGAAAGCGGGAGGGCCCGACGAGCAGTACTTC. Protein sequence: CASSSKAGGPDEQYF.

Here the CDR3 DNA reads TGCAGCGTTTTCCCCCCGGGACAGGGGTACAATGAGCAGTTCTTC. Its translation is CSVFPPGQGYNEQFF. The chain joins TRBV29-1 to TRBJ2-1, with 10 positions matching TRBD1. Trimming at V came to 5 bases and at J to 4 bases, leaving 8 bases not matched to a gene. Germline V gives CDR1 SQVTM, CDR2 ANQGSEA. The CDR3 has 15 amino acids.

Concerning this clone: Without the conserved terminal phenylalanine or tryptophan, this CDR3 likely stems from a read error. It is unclear where the CDR3 begins or ends on the DNA, so no DNA is shown, and the CDR3 is as TCRdb lists it. V usage is TRBV5-4 and J usage is TRBJ2-7; TRBD1 is the table's D call, not checked against the DNA. Germline values: CDR1 SGHNT, CDR2 YYREEE (reference sequence). The length of the CDR3 is 12 amino acids, counting both ends. The CDR3 spells CASSLGTGPLAI.